Only a few counts were recorded for the clone carrying this T cell receptor beta chain. This record comes from a study of early T cells in non-severe SARS-CoV-2 infection. Unique molecular identifiers tagged individual cDNA molecules. TCRdb passed the 5' RACE reads through MiXCR, listing each CDR3 protein once. The repertoire has 25,000 to 30,000 distinct CDR3 sequences, about 10% of them found once; the top ten carry approximately 13%. V trimming: 4 bases; J trimming: 3 bases; junction bases outside the gene matches: 3. In germline, CDR1 is MNHEY, CDR2 SMNVEV (reference sequence). The CDR3 is 14 residues long.

The genes are TRBV27 and TRBJ2-1, with 7 nucleotides matching TRBD1. This receptor was obtained from an adult who was a healthcare worker with PCR-confirmed SARS-CoV-2 infection or an uninfected control (not recorded which). The specimen was whole blood. DNA of the CDR3: TGTGCCAGCAGTTATGACAGGGACTACAATGAGCAGTTCTTC. This encodes CASSYDRDYNEQFF.